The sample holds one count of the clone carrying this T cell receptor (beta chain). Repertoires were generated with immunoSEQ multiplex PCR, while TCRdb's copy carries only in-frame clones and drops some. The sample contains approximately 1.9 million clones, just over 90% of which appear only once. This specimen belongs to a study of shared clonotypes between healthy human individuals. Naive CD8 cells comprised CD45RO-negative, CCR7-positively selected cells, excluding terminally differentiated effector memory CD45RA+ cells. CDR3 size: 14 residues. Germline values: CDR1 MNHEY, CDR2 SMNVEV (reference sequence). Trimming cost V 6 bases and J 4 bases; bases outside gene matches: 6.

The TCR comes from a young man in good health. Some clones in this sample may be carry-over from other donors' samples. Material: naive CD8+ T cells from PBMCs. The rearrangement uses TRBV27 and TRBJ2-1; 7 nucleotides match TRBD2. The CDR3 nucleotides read TGTGCCAGCAGGGGGGGGAGGGTTTACAATGAGCAGTTCTTC. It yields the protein CASRGGRVYNEQFF.